These 24 T cell receptor beta chains were sequenced from one sample in a study of patients and donors after allogeneic stem cell transplantation. MiXCR, applied by TCRdb to the RT-PCR reads, yields one record per CDR3 protein. The sample comprises about a million distinct CDR3 sequences, roughly 18% of which are singletons, and roughly 6% rests with the top ten. The specimen sequenced was blood, either unsorted or a sorted T cell fraction (not recorded which). Receptors originate from a human donor who was either an allogeneic HSCT recipient or a stem cell or donor lymphocyte infusion donor (not recorded which). It is not recorded whose cells these are; they may come from a transplant donor.

The CDR3 DNA reads TGCGCCAGCAGCTTTCGGGACCCCAAGATAAGCTCCTACAATGAGCAGTTCTTC. Amino acids: CASSFRDPKISSYNEQFF. V and J are TRBV4-1 and TRBJ2-1; tentatively, D is TRBD1 or TRBD2 (5 bases each). V was clipped by 5 bases and J by 0 bases, with 20 bases between them. The CDR3 covers 18 residues. Germline assignment: CDR1 MGHRA and CDR2 YSYEKL.

This clonotype was detected only once. The chain has TRBV12-3 or TRBV12-4 and TRBJ1-2, with a possible D match to TRBD1 (5 bases). CDR3 length: 12 amino acids. With 8 bases removed from V and 4 bases from J, the gap between germline ends came to 11 bases. The CDR3 reads CASGRDRYGYTF. The CDR3 nucleotides are TGTGCCAGCGGGAGGGACCGCTATGGCTACACCTTC.

This clonotype was counted at least ten times. In DNA form, the CDR3 reads TGTGCCAGCAGCCCAACAGGTCCCGGGGACACCATATATTTT. Protein product: CASSPTGPGDTIYF. The chain links TRBV12-3 or TRBV12-4 to TRBJ1-3; D is possibly TRBD1 (5 bases). V was clipped by 6 bases and J by 8 bases, with 17 bases between them. This CDR3 is built from 14 residues.

There are a few counts of this clonotype. The genes are TRBV27 and TRBJ2-3; 9 bases match TRBD1. The CDR3 contains 14 residues. Looked up from germline, CDR1 is MNHEY and CDR2 is SMNVEV (reference sequence). After removal of 6 bases from V and 5 bases from J, the junction contained 6 bases not matched to a gene. The CDR3 sequence: CASSPDRGIDTQYF. CDR3 in DNA: TGTGCCAGCAGCCCGGACAGGGGAATAGATACGCAGTATTTT.

This clonotype was counted between two and nine times. V gene TRBV3-1 combines with J gene TRBJ2-7, with 12 bases fitting TRBD2. Germline CDR1 reads LGHDT; CDR2 reads YNNKEL (reference sequence). V dropped 5 bases and J dropped 0; count of bases not matched to a gene: 11. This CDR3 comprises 18 residues. The CDR3 DNA is TGTGCCAGCAGCGGTTCCGGACTAGCGGGAAGGAGCTCCTACGAGCAGTACTTC. Residues: CASSGSGLAGRSSYEQYF.

The rearrangement joins TRBV5-1 to TRBJ2-1; 12 bases agree with TRBD2. The CDR3 extends over 12 amino acids. CDR1 is SGHRS, CDR2 YFSETQ, per germline. J was trimmed by 7 bases and V by 9 bases; bases with no gene match: 2. CDR3 sequence: CATGTSGNEQFF. The CDR3, as DNA: TGCGCCACTGGGACTAGCGGGAATGAGCAGTTCTTC.

This clonotype was observed a single time. V is TRBV12-3 or TRBV12-4 and J is TRBJ2-4, with 8 bases matching TRBD2. The CDR3 covers 16 residues. V trimming: 2 bases; J trimming: 2 bases; junction bases outside the gene matches: 5. The CDR3 sequence is CASSLPGGASKNIQYF. Written as DNA, the CDR3 is TGTGCCAGCAGTTTACCCGGGGGGGCGTCCAAAAACATTCAGTACTTC.

The gene calls are TRBV30 and TRBJ1-2; tentative D call: TRBD1 (6 bases). The CDR3 extends over 14 amino acids. Per germline, CDR1 GTSNPN and CDR2 SVGIG (reference sequence). V gave up 2 bases and J gave up 7 bases, with 17 bases separating them. The chain's CDR3 is CAWSLLGQPAGYTF. The CDR3 DNA follows: TGTGCCTGGAGTCTACTAGGACAGCCTGCTGGCTACACCTTC.

The chain is built from TRBV6-1 and TRBJ1-1; D perhaps matches TRBD1 (5 bases). This CDR3 is 15 amino acids long. Germline V lookup: CDR1 MNHNS, CDR2 SASEGT. V was pared by 6 bases and J by 3 bases, with 17 bases between. The CDR3 is CASSPRRGVDTEAFF. CDR3 in DNA: TGTGCCAGCAGCCCTCGGAGGGGTGTTGACACTGAAGCTTTCTTT.

This clonotype came up many times. The V call is TRBV12-3 or TRBV12-4, the J call TRBJ1-2, with 7 bases fitting TRBD1. V dropped 4 bases and J dropped 4; count of bases not matched to a gene: 6. There are 14 residues in the CDR3. In DNA form, the CDR3 reads TGTGCCAGCAGTTCTACCGGGACAGTCTATGGCTACACCTTC. Translating gives CASSSTGTVYGYTF.

The genes are TRBV9 and TRBJ2-3; 8 nucleotides match TRBD2. Looked up from germline, CDR1 is SGDLS and CDR2 is YYNGEE. This CDR3 spans 18 amino acids. J lost 0 bases, V lost 0 bases, and 9 bases had no gene match. The DNA of the CDR3 is TGTGCCAGCAGCGTAGGCTCCCGGTCTAGCGGGAGCACAGATACGCAGTATTTT. Its translation: CASSVGSRSSGSTDTQYF.

This clonotype has ten or more counts. The J gene is TRBJ1-2, the V gene TRBV7-9, with a possible D match to TRBD1 (5 bases). V lost 3 bases to trimming and J lost 2 bases, with 10 bases between them. The CDR3 extends over 14 amino acids. Germline assignment: CDR1 SEHNR and CDR2 FQNEAQ (reference sequence). The CDR3 bases are TGTGCCAGCAGCTTGGGGGATCTCAACTATGGCTACACCTTC. Translating gives CASSLGDLNYGYTF. The full variable domain, rest sourced from reference TRBV7-9 and TRBJ1-2, is DTGVSQNPRHKITKRGQNVTFRCDPISEHNRLYWYRQTLGQGPEFLTYFQNEAQLEKSRLLSDRFSAERPKGSFSTLEIQRTEQGDSAMYLCASSLGDLNYGYTFGSGTRLTVV.

This clonotype was detected a few times. The CDR3 sequence is CASSLYGTGDQPQHF. In DNA, the CDR3 is TGTGCCAGCAGTTTATACGGGACAGGGGACCAGCCCCAGCATTTT. V and J are TRBV27 and TRBJ1-5, with 10 nucleotides matching TRBD1. Trimming removed 1 base from V and 7 bases from J; junction bases left unmatched: 4. This CDR3 has 15 residues. Looked up from germline, CDR1 is MNHEY and CDR2 is SMNVEV (reference sequence).

This clonotype was seen ten or more times. The gene calls are TRBV5-1 and TRBJ2-7; D may be TRBD1 (6 bases). Germline values: CDR1 SGHRS, CDR2 YFSETQ. CDR3 length: 12 residues. V shed 3 bases and J shed 7 bases, with 11 bases lying between them. For the CDR3, the DNA is TGCGCCAGCAGCTCAACAGGGAGAGAGCAGTACTTC. It is translated as CASSSTGREQYF.

At least ten counts were recorded for this clonotype. V gene TRBV12-3 or TRBV12-4 combines with J gene TRBJ1-1, with D possibly matching TRBD1 (5 bases). V gave up 7 bases and J gave up 3 bases, with 15 bases separating them. This CDR3 has 14 residues. The DNA for the CDR3 is TGTGCCAGCACCCGTAGACGAGGGGACACTGAAGCTTTCTTT. Translated, it gives CASTRRRGDTEAFF.

CDR3 loop: CASSKGKEGPEFITEAFF. Here the CDR3 DNA reads TGTGCCAGCAGCAAAGGAAAAGAAGGCCCTGAGTTTATCACTGAAGCTTTCTTT. V usage is TRBV21-1 and J usage is TRBJ1-1. TRBV21-1 is marked as a pseudogene. CDR3 length: 18 residues.

This clonotype was detected many times. This rearrangement joins TRBV20-1 to TRBJ2-3; maybe TRBD2 (7 bases). Germline V CDR1 and CDR2: DFQATT, SNEGSKA (reference sequence). CDR3 length: 15 residues. V was pared by 0 bases and J by 4 bases, with 14 bases between. This CDR3 reads CSAREWGGPPDTQYF. Here the CDR3 DNA reads TGCAGTGCTAGAGAGTGGGGGGGCCCCCCAGATACGCAGTATTTT.

This clonotype was detected only a few times. The CDR3 protein is CASSLAASGGAYNEQFF. DNA for the CDR3: TGCGCCAGCAGCTTGGCGGCTAGCGGGGGGGCCTACAATGAGCAGTTCTTC. V gene TRBV5-1 combines with J gene TRBJ2-1; 12 nucleotides line up with TRBD2. Looked up from germline, CDR1 is SGHRS and CDR2 is YFSETQ. V was clipped by 0 bases and J by 2 bases; unmatched bases: 3. This CDR3 has 17 residues.

This clonotype was counted only a few times. The J gene is TRBJ1-5, the V gene TRBV12-3 or TRBV12-4, with D unresolved. CDR3 length: 14 amino acids. V shed 3 bases and J shed 0 bases, with 6 bases lying between them. This chain's CDR3 is CASSFLRSNQPQHF. The CDR3 DNA sequence: TGTGCCAGCAGTTTTTTGCGTAGCAATCAGCCCCAGCATTTT.

As to this clonotype: Compared with germline, one end of the junction differs, possibly owing to a read error. The chain carries TRBV7-9 and TRBJ2-5, with D perhaps matching TRBD1 (6 bases). In germline, CDR1 is SEHNR, CDR2 FQNEAQ (reference sequence). The CDR3 has 14 amino acids. The CDR3 spells CASSLAGAEETQHF. The CDR3 nucleotides read TGTGCCAGCAGCTTAGCGGGGGCCGAGGAGACCCAGCACTTC.

The V gene is TRBV9, the J gene TRBJ2-7; D might be TRBD2 (6 bases). Trimming removed 0 bases from V and 3 bases from J, with 10 bases in between. Germline CDR1 reads SGDLS; CDR2 reads YYNGEE. The CDR3 has 14 residues. CDR3 DNA sequence: TGTGCCAGCAGCGTAGTGGCTAGCGACTACGAGCAGTACTTC. Translating gives CASSVVASDYEQYF.

The V and J genes are TRBV4-3 and TRBJ2-1; 9 bases fit TRBD1. With V trimmed by 4 bases and J by 0 bases, 4 bases remained unmatched. Germline loops: CDR1 LGHNA, CDR2 YSLEER. The CDR3 is 16 amino acids. CDR3 nucleotides: TGCGCCAGCAGCCTCACAGGGGGCGTCTCCTACAATGAGCAGTTCTTC. This encodes CASSLTGGVSYNEQFF.

The chain is built from TRBV11-2 and TRBJ1-6; no clear D gene. Trimming left V 0 bases short and J 4 bases short, with 10 bases between. Germline lookup yields CDR1 SGHAT and CDR2 FQNNGV. The CDR3 is 16 amino acids. CDR3 nucleotide sequence: TGTGCCAGCAGCTTAGATACATTCGGGTATAATTCACCCCTCCACTTT. It is translated as CASSLDTFGYNSPLHF.

This chain joins TRBV5-1 and TRBJ2-3; TRBD1 matches at 10 bases. V dropped 5 bases and J dropped 1; count of bases not matched to a gene: 7. The CDR3 totals 16 residues. The germline CDR1 and CDR2 sequences are SGHRS and YFSETQ. CDR3 bases: TGCGCCAGCAGATTCGGCGGGACAGGGGGCACAGATACGCAGTATTTT. Protein product: CASRFGGTGGTDTQYF.